Below are 19 T cell receptor beta chains sequenced from a single sample in a study of brain T cells in children with intractable seizures. The protocol was immunoSEQ multiplex PCR, while the TCRdb copy is restricted to in-frame clones and leaves out a portion. The top ten clones hold around 5% of a sample with approximately 330,000 clones, 93% of them seen once. The time point denotes: blood from clinic visit 5 months post-surgery; TSC patient then seizure free. Sequencing used peripheral blood, obtained 4 to 6 months after surgery. These TCRs come from a boy younger than two with tuberous sclerosis and intractable seizures.

V gene TRBV5-4 combines with J gene TRBJ1-2; 8 bases align to TRBD1. Germline CDR1 reads SGHNT; CDR2 reads YYREEE (reference sequence). V was pared by 4 bases and J by 5 bases, with 7 bases of the junction left unmatched. This CDR3 is built from 14 residues. The CDR3 loop reads CASSRDRGIYGYTF. For the CDR3, the DNA is TGTGCCAGCAGCCGCGACAGGGGAATTTATGGCTACACCTTC.

This chain joins TRBV27 and TRBJ2-7; TRBD1 might be the D (6 bases). Deletions cut 2 bases from V and 2 bases from J, with 10 bases between. CDR1 and CDR2 from the germline V gene are MNHEY and SMNVEV (reference sequence). The CDR3 totals 14 residues. Here the CDR3 DNA reads TGTGCCAGCAGTTTACGCGAGGGGGCCTACGAGCAGTACTTC. It translates to CASSLREGAYEQYF.

The rearrangement joins TRBV4-2 to TRBJ1-5, with D possibly TRBD1 on 6 matching bases. Trimming removed 5 bases at V and 4 bases at J, with 18 bases between. The length of the CDR3 is 16 residues. The germline CDR1 and CDR2 sequences are LGHNA and YNFKEQ. The CDR3 region has the DNA TGTGCCAGCAGCGAACGGGACATCGCGCCTAATCAGCCCCAGCATTTT. As protein: CASSERDIAPNQPQHF.

This chain links TRBV6-5 with TRBJ1-1; D gene ambiguous. There are 14 residues in the CDR3. Germline assignment: CDR1 MNHEY and CDR2 SVGAGI. V lost 6 bases, J lost 1 base, and 12 bases lay in between. CDR3 sequence reads: CASRPLEANTEAFF. The CDR3 DNA reads as TGTGCCAGCAGACCCTTGGAGGCGAACACTGAAGCTTTCTTT.

This chain links TRBV25-1 with TRBJ2-1; tentatively, D is TRBD1 or TRBD2 (6 bases each). From germline, CDR1 is MGHDK and CDR2 SYGVNS. This CDR3 region has 17 residues. V lost 0 bases, J lost 8 bases, and 20 bases lay in between. The CDR3 is CASSEYRKGGRKYEQFF. In DNA, the CDR3 is TGTGCCAGCAGTGAATATAGAAAAGGGGGGCGCAAGTATGAGCAGTTCTTC.

This clone was detected only once. V gene TRBV5-1 combines with J gene TRBJ1-2; the match to TRBD1 covers 7 bases. CDR3 size: 14 residues. V was pared by 3 bases and J by 7 bases, with 9 bases of the junction left unmatched. Germline V gene sequence: CDR1 SGHRS, CDR2 YFSETQ. For the CDR3, the DNA is TGCGCCAGCAGCTACGACAGGGATCCTCGTGGCTACACCTTC. This encodes CASSYDRDPRGYTF.

Worth noting for this clone: The sample holds other DNA sequences that translate to the same CDR3. The chain employs TRBV7-9 and TRBJ1-1; possibly TRBD1 for D (6 bases). The CDR3 sequence is 14 residues long. Germline CDR1 reads SEHNR; CDR2 reads FQNEAQ (reference sequence). V shed 1 base and J shed 0 bases, with 6 bases lying between them. The CDR3 DNA reads as TGTGCCAGCAGCTTAGGGACAGTGAACACTGAAGCTTTCTTT. This gives the protein CASSLGTVNTEAFF.

The chain links TRBV2 to TRBJ2-5; D ambiguous. Germline loops: CDR1 SNHLY, CDR2 FYNNEI. V lost 6 bases and J lost 3, with 5 bases in between. The CDR3 totals 11 residues. This CDR3 reads CASRVEETQYF. CDR3 DNA sequence: TGTGCCAGCAGGGTTGAAGAGACCCAGTACTTC.

For the CDR3, the DNA is TGTGCCAGCAGCGTCGCCGGGACTAGCCCAGATACGCAGTATTTT. The encoded protein is CASSVAGTSPDTQYF. The V and J genes are TRBV9 and TRBJ2-3, with 9 positions matching TRBD2. The CDR3 length is 15 residues. The ends lost 2 bases at V and 4 bases at J; junction bases unmatched: 5. CDR1 and CDR2 from the germline V gene are SGDLS and YYNGEE.

This clone was seen only once. The rearrangement joins TRBV6-5 to TRBJ2-5; D unclear. V shed 0 bases and J shed 4 bases, with 6 bases lying between them. Germline assignment: CDR1 MNHEY and CDR2 SVGAGI. The CDR3 has 13 amino acids. CDR3 nucleotides: TGTGCCAGCAGTTACTCGGGCAGAGAGACCCAGTACTTC. Translation gives CASSYSGRETQYF.

V is TRBV7-9 and J is TRBJ1-1, with 7 positions matching TRBD1. This CDR3 is built from 14 residues. V lost 4 bases and J lost 4; bases outside the gene matches: 6. Looked up from germline, CDR1 is SEHNR and CDR2 is FQNEAQ (reference sequence). The CDR3, as DNA: TGTGCCAGCAGCTCAGGGACAGATCCCACTGAAGCTTTCTTT. Its translation: CASSSGTDPTEAFF.

This chain links TRBV19 with TRBJ1-5, with D uncertain. The CDR3 is 14 amino acids. Germline V gene sequence: CDR1 LNHDA, CDR2 SQIVND (reference sequence). V shed 3 bases and J shed 1 base, with 7 bases lying between them. The CDR3 here is CASSIIRSNQPQHF. The CDR3 DNA reads as TGTGCCAGTAGTATTATAAGAAGCAATCAGCCCCAGCATTTT.

This chain links TRBV3-1 (or the pseudogene TRBV3-2) with TRBJ1-2; 7 nucleotides line up with TRBD1. The germline CDR1 and CDR2 sequences are LGHDT and YNNKEL (reference sequence). There are 15 residues in the CDR3. V was pared by 2 bases and J by 4 bases, with 7 bases of the junction left unmatched. The CDR3 protein is CASSQSGTDAYGYTF. The CDR3 coding sequence is TGTGCCAGCAGCCAATCCGGGACAGATGCCTATGGCTACACCTTC.

Here the CDR3 DNA reads TGTGCCAGCAGTGGGCAGGGAGGCGGCTACACCTTC. It codes for CASSGQGGGYTF. The V and J genes are TRBV2 and TRBJ1-2; perhaps TRBD1 as D (5 bases). V lost 4 bases to trimming and J lost 8 bases, with 11 bases between them. Germline assignment: CDR1 SNHLY and CDR2 FYNNEI. The CDR3 is made up of 12 amino acids.

The chain is built from TRBV5-4 and TRBJ2-3; the match to TRBD2 covers 10 bases. Germline CDR1 reads SGHNT; CDR2 reads YYREEE (reference sequence). Trimming cost V 2 bases and J 6 bases; bases outside gene matches: 9. There are 16 residues in the CDR3. For the CDR3, the DNA is TGTGCCAGCAGCTTCTCCCGGGCTAGCGGGAGTGATACGCAGTATTTT. Its translation is CASSFSRASGSDTQYF.

The chain recombines TRBV6-5 with TRBJ2-5; 7 bases agree with TRBD1. The CDR3 has 13 amino acids. Trimming at V came to 6 bases and at J to 7 bases, leaving 8 bases not matched to a gene. Germline CDR1 and CDR2: MNHEY and SVGAGI. The DNA of the CDR3 is TGTGCCAGCAGAACCACAGGGGTCGGGACCCAGTACTTC. Its translation: CASRTTGVGTQYF.

V is TRBV3-1 (or the pseudogene TRBV3-2) and J is TRBJ1-1; 7 nucleotides agree with TRBD1. In germline, CDR1 is LGHDT, CDR2 YNNKEL (reference sequence). CDR3 length: 14 amino acids. Unmatched junction bases numbered 8, after V lost 9 bases and J lost 1 base. As DNA, the CDR3 is TGTGCCAGTAACCAGGGGGGTAAGAACACTGAAGCTTTCTTT. Its translation: CASNQGGKNTEAFF.

The J gene is TRBJ1-2, the V gene TRBV10-3; 7 nucleotides agree with TRBD1. V shed 6 bases and J 1 base; nucleotides not matched to a gene: 5. This CDR3 contains 14 residues. The germline V gene encodes CDR1 ENHRY and CDR2 SYGVKD. CDR3 bases: TGTGCCATCAGCGCCGGGACAGATAACTATGGCTACACCTTC. Encoded protein: CAISAGTDNYGYTF.

The rearrangement joins TRBV2 to TRBJ1-3; 8 positions agree with TRBD1. With 7 bases clipped from V and 4 bases from J, the junction kept 6 bases outside the gene matches. Per the germline V gene, CDR1 is SNHLY and CDR2 is FYNNEI. This CDR3 has 14 residues. The chain's CDR3 is CASTRQGTGNTIYF. The CDR3, as DNA: TGTGCCAGCACTAGACAGGGGACGGGAAACACCATATATTTT.